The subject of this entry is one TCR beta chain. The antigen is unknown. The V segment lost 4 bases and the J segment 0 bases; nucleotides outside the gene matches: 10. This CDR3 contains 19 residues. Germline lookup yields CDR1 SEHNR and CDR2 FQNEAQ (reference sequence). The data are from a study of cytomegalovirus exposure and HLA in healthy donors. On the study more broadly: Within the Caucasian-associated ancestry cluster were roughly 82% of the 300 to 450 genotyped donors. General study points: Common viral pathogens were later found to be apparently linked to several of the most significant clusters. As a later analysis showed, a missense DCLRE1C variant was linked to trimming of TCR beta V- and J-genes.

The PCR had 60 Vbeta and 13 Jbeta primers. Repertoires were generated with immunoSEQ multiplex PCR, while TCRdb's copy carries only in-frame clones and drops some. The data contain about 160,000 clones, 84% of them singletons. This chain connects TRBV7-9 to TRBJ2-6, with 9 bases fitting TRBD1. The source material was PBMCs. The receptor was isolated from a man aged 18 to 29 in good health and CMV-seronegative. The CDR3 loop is CASSSYRGRLVSGANVLTF. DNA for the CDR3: TGTGCCAGCAGCTCTTACAGGGGGCGGCTCGTCTCTGGGGCCAACGTCCTGACTTTC.